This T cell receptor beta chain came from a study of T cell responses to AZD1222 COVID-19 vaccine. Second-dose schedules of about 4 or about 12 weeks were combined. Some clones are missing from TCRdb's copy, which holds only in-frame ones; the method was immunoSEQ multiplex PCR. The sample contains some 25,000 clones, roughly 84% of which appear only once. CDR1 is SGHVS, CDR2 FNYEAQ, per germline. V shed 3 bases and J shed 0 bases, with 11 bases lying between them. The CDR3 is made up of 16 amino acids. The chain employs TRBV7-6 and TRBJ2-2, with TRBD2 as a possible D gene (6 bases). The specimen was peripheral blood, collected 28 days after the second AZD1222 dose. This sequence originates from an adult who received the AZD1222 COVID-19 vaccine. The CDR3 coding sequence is TGTGCCAGCAGCTTCGTCGGCGGGACGAACACCGGGGAGCTGTTTTTT. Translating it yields CASSFVGGTNTGELFF.